Reported below is one T cell receptor beta chain. Its antigen is still unknown. This entry belongs to a study of blood T cells in healthy people across ages. Broader study findings: Not knowing donor CMV status may have confounded expanded clonotype changes.

It was with a sample-barcoded 5' primer and a J-beta primer mix that a second PCR of about 7 to 12 cycles was run. TCRdb itself ran the 5' RACE reads through MiXCR, one entry per CDR3 protein. The sample has 790,000 or so distinct CDR3 sequences, around 50% seen once; the top ten hold under 30%. CDR1 and CDR2 (germline): DFQATT, SNEGSKA (reference sequence). The CDR3 is 15 amino acids. Trimming at V came to 3 bases and at J to 9 bases, leaving 9 bases not matched to a gene. Sequenced input: blood. The chain joins TRBV20-1 to TRBJ2-1; 12 bases align to TRBD2. The TCR was taken from a man aged 35 to 55 in good health. The CDR3 region has the DNA TGCAGTGCTAGTATCTCTAGCGGGGGGGGAAGTGAGCAGTTCTTC. Protein product: CSASISSGGGSEQFF.